This record looks at one TCR beta chain sequence and its context. Its antigen is still unknown. Primers included in the PCR were 60 Vbeta and 13 Jbeta primers. Produced via immunoSEQ multiplex PCR; TCRdb's table is partial and in-frame only. This table has under 150,000 clones, roughly 85% appearing once. This entry comes from a study of cytomegalovirus exposure and HLA in healthy donors. General study points: The only immune exposure information that was available was CMV serostatus. Rare sequences made up most TCRs, while some public TCRs were found in many donors. Evidence from a later analysis indicated that most CMV-associated TCR beta chains looked HLA-restricted.

Germline V gene data show CDR1 as KGHSH and CDR2 as LQKENI. Deletions cut 3 bases from V and 2 bases from J, with 8 bases between. The CDR3 extends over 13 amino acids. Sequencing was performed on PBMCs. The rearrangement uses TRBV18 and TRBJ2-7, with D possibly matching TRBD2 (5 bases). The source is a woman in her twenties or thirties in good health and CMV-seronegative. CDR3 bases: TGTGCCAGCTCACCTGGAGGAACCTACGAGCAGTACTTC. This gives the protein CASSPGGTYEQYF.